Below are 16 T cell receptor beta chains sequenced from a single sample in a study of cytotoxic CD8 clonotypes in ibrutinib-treated CLL (dated by TCRdb to the early 2020s). The library came from the immunoSEQ multiplex PCR assay. Not all clones reach the TCRdb copy of this immuneACCESS table, which keeps in-frame sequences only. Checked studies attribute under half of the gap to unresolved V genes and leave the rest unexplained. The sample has 160,000 or so clones on record, 81% of them singletons. In total, the top ten clones hold over 2% of the sample. What the time point label conveys for this sample: about a year on ibrutinib. The source material was PBMCs, sampled after 12 months of ibrutinib treatment. All receptors derive from a human donor with chronic lymphocytic leukemia.

This clone has only a few counts. The chain uses TRBV5-8 and TRBJ1-6; D is unclear. Germline V gives CDR1 SGHTS, CDR2 YDEGEE. CDR3 length: 18 residues. Trimming took off 4 bases at V and 3 bases at J, with 20 bases between the two ends. CDR3 DNA: TGTGCCAGCAGCCAAACTATGGCAACGGCAGACTATAATTCACCCCTCCACTTT. Protein: CASSQTMATADYNSPLHF. The full variable domain, its missing parts supplied by reference TRBV5-8 and TRBJ1-6, is EAGVTQSPTHLIKTRGQQATLRCSPISGHTSVYWYQQALGLGLQFLLWYDEGEERNRGNFPPRFSGRQFPNYSSELNVNALELEDSALYLCASSQTMATADYNSPLHFGNGTRLTVT.

CDR3 nucleotides: TGTGCCAGCAGTCGGGCCAGGGGGCGAACTGAAGCTTTCTTT. Protein: CASSRARGRTEAFF. The genes are TRBV6-5 and TRBJ1-1, with TRBD1 matching 8 bases. V trimming: 5 bases; J trimming: 5 bases; junction bases outside the gene matches: 7. Germline CDR1 MNHEY, CDR2 SVGAGI. This CDR3 has 14 residues.

This chain joins TRBV19 and TRBJ1-1; D is undetermined. V was clipped by 5 bases and J by 3 bases, with 13 bases between them. The CDR3 is 14 residues long. Germline CDR1 LNHDA, CDR2 SQIVND (reference sequence). In DNA form, the CDR3 reads TGTGCCAGTAGTCCTACGCAGAAGTACACTGAAGCTTTCTTT. The encoded protein is CASSPTQKYTEAFF.

This clone showed up just once. The CDR3 bases are TGTGCCACCAGCAGAGCGATCACCAGGGATAATCAGCCCCAGCATTTT. Its protein product is CATSRAITRDNQPQHF. The gene calls are TRBV15 and TRBJ1-5; D is perhaps TRBD1 (5 bases). Germline V gives CDR1 LNHNV, CDR2 YYDKDF (reference sequence). This CDR3 is built from 16 residues. Deletions cut 1 base from V and 4 bases from J, with 14 bases between.

This clone has a handful of counts. V usage is TRBV30 and J usage is TRBJ2-2, with D tentatively TRBD1 (6 bases). Germline CDR1 is GTSNPN and CDR2 is SVGIG (reference sequence). The V end was cut by 2 bases, the J end by 4 bases, with 17 bases between. This CDR3 comprises 16 residues. This CDR3 reads CAWSTPGALRTGELFF. The CDR3 nucleotides are TGTGCCTGGAGTACACCAGGGGCGTTGCGCACCGGGGAGCTGTTTTTT.

This clone is a singleton in its sample. CDR3 in amino acids: CASGRDRVYEQYF. CDR3 sequence (DNA): TGTGCCAGCGGCCGGGACAGGGTCTACGAGCAGTACTTC. The chain joins TRBV6-1 to TRBJ2-7, with 9 bases identical to TRBD1. Unmatched junction bases numbered 5, after V lost 8 bases and J lost 3 bases. The CDR3 consists of 13 residues. Looked up from germline, CDR1 is MNHNS and CDR2 is SASEGT.

The genes are TRBV28 and TRBJ1-6; D possibly corresponds to TRBD1 (5 bases). CDR1 is MDHEN and CDR2 is SYDVKM in the germline V gene. The V gene lost 3 bases and the J gene lost 10 bases, with 16 bases spanning the gap. The CDR3 contains 15 residues. The CDR3 DNA is TGTGCCAGCAGTTTGCTTGAGGGGAGGAGGTCACCCCTCCACTTT. As protein: CASSLLEGRRSPLHF.

This clone was detected a few times. The CDR3 reads CASSATRSSYEQYF. Here the CDR3 DNA reads TGTGCCAGCAGCGCGACACGTAGCTCCTACGAGCAGTACTTC. This chain links TRBV5-6 with TRBJ2-7; no clear D gene. The length of the CDR3 is 14 residues. V was shortened by 4 bases and J by 0 bases, with 11 bases between the two germline ends. CDR1 and CDR2 (germline): SGHDT, YYEEEE. The variable domain in full, with the rest retrieved from reference TRBV5-6 and TRBJ2-7, is DAGVTQSPTHLIKTRGQQVTLRCSPKSGHDTVSWYQQALGQGPQFIFQYYEEEERQRGNFPDRFSGHQFPNYSSELNVNALLLGDSALYLCASSATRSSYEQYFGPGTRLTVT.

V is TRBV6-6 and J is TRBJ2-3; D remains unclear. CDR1 and CDR2 from the germline V gene are MNHNY and SVGAGI (reference sequence). The CDR3 extends over 12 amino acids. The V and J ends lost 2 bases and 4 bases respectively, with 4 bases between them. CDR3 nucleotides: TGTGCCAGCAGTTACAGGGCAGATACGCAGTATTTT. Amino acids: CASSYRADTQYF.

This rearrangement joins TRBV7-2 to TRBJ2-1; TRBD2 aligns across 15 bases. This CDR3 region has 18 residues. Germline V gives CDR1 SGHTA, CDR2 FQGNSA. With 5 bases clipped from V and 0 bases from J, the junction kept 5 bases outside the gene matches. This chain's CDR3 is CASSLGLAGGSSYNEQFF. In nucleotides, the CDR3 is TGTGCCAGCAGCCTTGGACTAGCGGGGGGGAGCTCCTACAATGAGCAGTTCTTC. The full variable domain, in which reference TRBV7-2 and TRBJ2-1 provide the parts outside the CDR3, is GAGVSQSPSNKVTEKGKDVELRCDPISGHTALYWYRQSLGQGLEFLIYFQGNSAPDKSGLPSDRFSAERTGGSVSTLTIQRTQQEDSAVYLCASSLGLAGGSSYNEQFFGPGTRLTVL.

The chain uses TRBV18 and TRBJ2-7, with 12 positions matching TRBD1. The CDR3 length is 15 residues. From germline, CDR1 is KGHSH and CDR2 LQKENI. Trimming at V came to 6 bases and at J to 3 bases, leaving 6 bases not matched to a gene. The CDR3 DNA follows: TGTGCCAGCTCCCAAGGGACAGGGGGCTTCTACGAGCAGTACTTC. Its translation: CASSQGTGGFYEQYF. Combining the CDR3 with reference TRBV18 and TRBJ2-7 gives the whole variable domain NAGVMQNPRHLVRRRGQEARLRCSPMKGHSHVYWYRQLPEEGLKFMVYLQKENIIDESGMPKERFSAEFPKEGPSILRIQQVVRGDSAAYFCASSQGTGGFYEQYFGPGTRLTVT.

J is TRBJ2-7 and V is TRBV25-1; D is perhaps TRBD2 (6 bases). This CDR3 has 14 amino acids. V shed 5 bases and J shed 5 bases, with 16 bases lying between them. The germline gives CDR1 MGHDK, CDR2 SYGVNS. The CDR3 sequence is CASSKGLPKDEQYF. The CDR3 nucleotides are TGTGCCAGCAGTAAGGGACTCCCTAAGGACGAGCAGTACTTC.

The chain combines TRBV28 with TRBJ1-3; the D gene is possibly TRBD1 (5 bases). The length of the CDR3 is 15 residues. V was clipped by 4 bases and J by 2 bases, with 12 bases between them. Germline loops: CDR1 MDHEN, CDR2 SYDVKM. The CDR3 spells CASSSTGTAGNTIYF. As DNA, the CDR3 is TGTGCCAGCAGTTCCACCGGGACGGCTGGAAACACCATATATTTT.

This clone was detected only once. This chain uses TRBV14 with TRBJ2-5; TRBD1 or TRBD2 may be the D gene (5 bases each). There are 16 residues in the CDR3. Germline V lookup: CDR1 SGHDN, CDR2 FVKESK. V shed 4 bases and J shed 7 bases, with 22 bases lying between them. The CDR3 sequence is CASSPRRNGAEGTQYF. DNA of the CDR3: TGTGCCAGCAGCCCTCGAAGGAACGGGGCCGAGGGGACCCAGTACTTC.

V usage is TRBV19 and J usage is TRBJ2-7; 9 bases agree with TRBD1. After removal of 9 bases from V and 4 bases from J, the junction contained 13 bases not matched to a gene. Germline CDR1 and CDR2: LNHDA and SQIVND (reference sequence). The length of the CDR3 is 15 residues. CDR3 sequence reads: CARGSLGTGTYEQYF. CDR3 DNA: TGTGCCAGAGGATCTCTCGGGACAGGGACGTACGAGCAGTACTTC.

V usage is TRBV28 and J usage is TRBJ1-1; D is ambiguous. With 3 bases removed from V and 11 bases from J, the gap between germline ends came to 16 bases. The CDR3 spans 13 residues. The germline V gene encodes CDR1 MDHEN and CDR2 SYDVKM. Here the CDR3 reads CASSFQGPVEAFF. CDR3 nucleotide sequence: TGTGCCAGCAGTTTCCAAGGACCGGTGGAGGCTTTCTTT.